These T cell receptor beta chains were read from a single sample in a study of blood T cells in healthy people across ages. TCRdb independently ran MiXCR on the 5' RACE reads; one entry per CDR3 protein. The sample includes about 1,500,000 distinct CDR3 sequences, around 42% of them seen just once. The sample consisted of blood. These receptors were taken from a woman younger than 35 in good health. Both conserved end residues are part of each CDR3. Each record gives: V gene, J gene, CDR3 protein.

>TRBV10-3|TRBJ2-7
CAISSWGSGGPRSSYEQYF
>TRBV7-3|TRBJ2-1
CASSARGGAREQFF
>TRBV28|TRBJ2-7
CASSTLTGGFYEQYF
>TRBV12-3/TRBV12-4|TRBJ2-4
CASSPRLLPRYF
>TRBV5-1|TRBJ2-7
CASSLTASGQDSYEQYF
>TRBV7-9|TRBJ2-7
CASIDSFYEQYF
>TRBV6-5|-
CASSYVGLNNEQYF
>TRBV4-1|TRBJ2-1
CASSQRLAGFHEQFF
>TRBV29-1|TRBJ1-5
CSPWRGQGLGGQPQHF
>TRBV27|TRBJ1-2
CASSLSPGPQEGYTF
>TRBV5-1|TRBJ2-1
CASSLPSGGPNEQFF
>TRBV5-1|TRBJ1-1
CASSGLGADTEAFF